The 26 T cell receptor beta chains listed next were all sequenced from one sample in a study of T cell repertoires in cytomegalovirus infection. TCRdb itself ran the reads through MiXCR, one entry per CDR3 protein. The data hold hundreds of thousands of distinct CDR3 sequences, with 24% observed a single time. The sequencing sample was made of CD8+ T cells from PBMCs. The receptors originated from a human donor in good health (CMV status not recorded). Some clones in this sample may be carry-over from other donors' samples.

The V gene is TRBV2, the J gene TRBJ2-7, with D possibly being TRBD1 (5 bases). Trimming left V 4 bases short and J 2 bases short, with 12 bases between. The CDR3 has 14 amino acids. Germline CDR1 reads SNHLY; CDR2 reads FYNNEI. CDR3 nucleotide sequence: TGTGCCAGCAGTGGTTCAGGGTCCCCCTACGAGCAGTACTTC. This translates into CASSGSGSPYEQYF.

The rearrangement joins TRBV5-6 to TRBJ2-3; TRBD2 matches at 7 bases. V lost 4 bases, J lost 3 bases, and 20 bases stayed unmatched. Per germline, CDR1 SGHDT and CDR2 YYEEEE. The CDR3 extends over 19 amino acids. CDR3 sequence: CASSPPRYLRGTYTDTQYF. The CDR3 coding sequence is TGTGCCAGCAGCCCCCCCCGGTATCTGCGGGGGACTTATACAGATACGCAGTATTTT.

This clonotype was observed a handful of times. The genes are TRBV28 and TRBJ1-5; D uncertain. The CDR3 has 12 residues. V lost 4 bases and J lost 9, with 10 bases in between. In germline, CDR1 is MDHEN, CDR2 SYDVKM. Here the CDR3 reads CASSSGSGPQHF. CDR3 DNA sequence: TGTGCCAGCAGTTCCGGAAGTGGGCCCCAGCATTTT.

This clonotype was found many times. The chain uses TRBV5-5 and TRBJ1-1, with unresolved D. The germline V gene has CDR1 SGHKS and CDR2 YYEKEE (reference sequence). The CDR3 runs to 13 residues. The V end was cut by 0 bases, the J end by 4 bases, with 7 bases between. CDR3 protein: CASSLGVSTEAFF. CDR3 nucleotides: TGTGCCAGCAGCTTGGGAGTTTCCACTGAAGCTTTCTTT.

Ten or more counts support this clonotype. The rearrangement links TRBV12-3 or TRBV12-4 to TRBJ2-1, with D unclear. With 3 bases removed from V and 2 bases from J, the gap between germline ends came to 11 bases. There are 15 residues in the CDR3. CDR3 sequence reads: CASSFSADPYNEQFF. DNA of the CDR3: TGTGCCAGCAGTTTCTCGGCTGACCCCTACAATGAGCAGTTCTTC.

Turning to this clonotype: This clone may be a read error of a much larger clone one base away. The rearrangement uses TRBV12-3 or TRBV12-4 and TRBJ2-5, with TRBD1 as a possible D gene (6 bases). This CDR3 is built from 15 residues. With 6 bases removed from V and 3 bases from J, the gap between germline ends came to 17 bases. In DNA form, the CDR3 reads TGTGCCAGCAGCTCTCCGGGACAAATAGAAGAGACCCAGTACTTC. This codes for CASSSPGQIEETQYF.

This clonotype was observed a handful of times. V gene TRBV12-3 or TRBV12-4 combines with J gene TRBJ1-5, with 9 bases lining up with TRBD1. With 4 bases clipped from V and 0 bases from J, the junction kept 10 bases outside the gene matches. The CDR3 loop spans 18 amino acids. The CDR3 DNA follows: TGTGCCAGCAGTTCCCGGGACAGGGTCCTATATAGCAATCAGCCCCAGCATTTT. This encodes CASSSRDRVLYSNQPQHF.

Many counts were recorded for this clonotype. The V gene is TRBV7-6, the J gene TRBJ2-2; D call uncertain. The V and J ends lost 0 bases and 0 bases respectively, with 2 bases between them. The germline V gene has CDR1 SGHVS and CDR2 FNYEAQ. The CDR3 loop spans 14 amino acids. The CDR3 sequence: CASSLAANTGELFF. The CDR3 nucleotides are TGTGCCAGCAGCTTAGCGGCGAACACCGGGGAGCTGTTTTTT. The whole variable domain, remainder taken from reference TRBV7-6 and TRBJ2-2, is GAGVSQSPRYKVTKRGQDVALRCDPISGHVSLYWYRQALGQGPEFLTYFNYEAQQDKSGLPNDRFSAERPEGSISTLTIQRTEQRDSAMYRCASSLAANTGELFFGEGSRLTVL.

CDR3 coding DNA: TGTGCCAGCAGCCAAGAAAGCAGTTACTACAATGAGCAGTTCTTC. It encodes CASSQESSYYNEQFF. This sequence joins TRBV4-2 and TRBJ2-1; D uncertain. The ends were cut back, 0 bases at V and 3 bases at J, with 9 bases in the middle. Looked up from germline, CDR1 is LGHNA and CDR2 is YNFKEQ. The CDR3 length is 15 residues.

This clonotype came up many times. The chain joins TRBV7-8 to TRBJ2-5, with TRBD1 matching over 9 bases. V was pared by 4 bases and J by 5 bases, with 8 bases of the junction left unmatched. The CDR3 consists of 15 residues. Germline CDR1 SGHVS, CDR2 FQNEAQ. In DNA form, the CDR3 reads TGTGCCAGCAGCTCTCCGGGACAGGGTTGGGAGACCCAGTACTTC. Translating gives CASSSPGQGWETQYF.

There are a few counts of this clonotype. The chain employs TRBV28 and TRBJ1-2; D uncertain. This CDR3 is 12 amino acids long. Between the trimmed V and J ends, which lost 6 bases and 8 bases, there was a span of 13 bases. Germline V gene sequence: CDR1 MDHEN, CDR2 SYDVKM. CDR3 residues: CASRELSEGYTF. In DNA, the CDR3 is TGTGCCAGCAGAGAGCTTTCAGAGGGCTACACCTTC.

V gene TRBV12-3 or TRBV12-4 combines with J gene TRBJ2-3; TRBD2 matches 11 bases. Trimming at V came to 2 bases and at J to 2 bases, leaving 9 bases not matched to a gene. The CDR3 runs 18 residues. The CDR3, as DNA: TGTGCCAGCAGTTTATCTAGCGGGGGGACCGAGAACACAGATACGCAGTATTTT. Its protein product is CASSLSSGGTENTDTQYF.

Points on this clonotype: One base away lies a much larger clone, so this may be a sequencing read error. This sequence joins TRBV7-8 and TRBJ2-2; 7 bases agree with TRBD2. Germline CDR1 SGHVS, CDR2 FQNEAQ. The CDR3 has 18 amino acids. The CDR3 sequence is CVSSRDLQKRGRTGELFF. The CDR3 DNA reads as TGTGTCAGCAGCCGAGACCTACAGAAGCGGGGCCGCACCGGGGAGCTGTTTTTT.

This clonotype showed up just a few times. The chain combines TRBV6-5 with TRBJ2-1, with TRBD1 as a possible D gene (5 bases). This CDR3 comprises 14 residues. Between the trimmed V and J ends, which lost 8 bases and 0 bases, there was a span of 11 bases. Germline-derived CDR1 and CDR2 are MNHEY and SVGAGI. Written as DNA, the CDR3 is TGTGCCAGCGCTGGGGCAAGCTCCTACAATGAGCAGTTCTTC. Translated: CASAGASSYNEQFF.

The rearrangement uses TRBV14 and TRBJ2-7, with TRBD2 as a possible D gene (5 bases). The V gene's germline CDR1 is SGHDN and CDR2 FVKESK. The CDR3 loop spans 17 amino acids. V was shortened by 1 base and J by 1 base, with 17 bases between the two germline ends. In DNA, the CDR3 is TGTGCCAGCAGCCAAGTCGGGAAGCCAGCCAGGTCCTACGAGCAGTACTTC. Translation gives CASSQVGKPARSYEQYF.

This clonotype was found many times. The chain links TRBV6-2 or TRBV6-3 to TRBJ2-2; no clear D gene. V was pared by 4 bases and J by 3 bases, with 6 bases between. The CDR3 spans 13 residues. Germline CDR1 reads MNHEY; CDR2 reads SVGEGT. The CDR3 spells CASSWAYTGELFF. The CDR3 nucleotides are TGTGCCAGCAGTTGGGCATACACCGGGGAGCTGTTTTTT.

The chain uses TRBV2 and TRBJ2-3; TRBD2 agrees at 11 bases. V was clipped by 10 bases and J by 6 bases; unmatched bases: 6. Germline V gene data show CDR1 as SNHLY and CDR2 as FYNNEI. The CDR3 sequence is 13 residues long. The CDR3 reads CAMTSGEGDTQYF. The CDR3 nucleotides are TGTGCCATGACTAGCGGGGAGGGGGATACGCAGTATTTT. The variable domain in full, with the rest retrieved from reference TRBV2 and TRBJ2-3, is EPEVTQTPSHQVTQMGQEVILRCVPISNHLYFYWYRQILGQKVEFLVSFYNNEISEKSEIFDDQFSVERPDGSNFTLKIRSTKLEDSAMYFCAMTSGEGDTQYFGPGTRLTVL.

This clonotype was detected once. The rearrangement joins TRBV2 to TRBJ1-2; a possible D gene is TRBD1 (5 bases). The germline V and J ends were trimmed by 3 bases and 8 bases, with 13 bases remaining between them. Germline V gene lookup returns CDR1 SNHLY and CDR2 FYNNEI. The CDR3 has 13 amino acids. The chain's CDR3 is CASSDVSGRGYTF. CDR3 DNA: TGTGCCAGCAGTGATGTGTCAGGGAGAGGCTACACCTTC.

This clonotype was counted at least ten times. V usage is TRBV6-1 and J usage is TRBJ2-3; a weak D match, TRBD1 (6 bases). The CDR3 extends over 16 amino acids. The germline V gene encodes CDR1 MNHNS and CDR2 SASEGT. The V and J ends lost 5 bases and 4 bases respectively, with 19 bases between them. CDR3 in amino acids: CASSSRAKGVADTQYF. The CDR3 nucleotides read TGTGCCAGCAGTTCCAGGGCCAAGGGGGTCGCAGATACGCAGTATTTT.

This clonotype was detected many times. The V and J genes are TRBV7-8 and TRBJ2-3; TRBD2 matches 8 bases. Germline CDR1 and CDR2: SGHVS and FQNEAQ. The CDR3 sequence is 14 residues long. V gave up 8 bases and J gave up 6 bases; unmatched junction bases: 10. The chain's CDR3 is CASATGGAGDTQYF. CDR3 DNA sequence: TGTGCCAGCGCAACGGGGGGGGCCGGGGATACGCAGTATTTT.

This clonotype was picked up many times. This sequence joins TRBV7-2 and TRBJ1-2; the D gene is possibly TRBD1 (6 bases). The germline V gene encodes CDR1 SGHTA and CDR2 FQGNSA. Trimming shortened V by 2 bases and J by 8 bases, and 21 bases separated the two germline ends. The CDR3 contains 16 residues. CDR3 in DNA: TGTGCCAGCAGCTTAACTAGTTTCTGGGGGGCGCAAGGCTACACCTTC. This codes for CASSLTSFWGAQGYTF.

The chain is built from TRBV28 and TRBJ2-1, with TRBD1 identical over 9 bases. The CDR3 runs to 14 residues. Trimming cost V 7 bases and J 0 bases; bases outside gene matches: 1. The V gene's germline CDR1 is MDHEN and CDR2 SYDVKM. CDR3 DNA: TGTGCCAGCACGACAGGGGGCTCCTACAATGAGCAGTTCTTC. As protein: CASTTGGSYNEQFF.

The chain uses TRBV5-6 and TRBJ1-3, with D possibly matching TRBD1 (5 bases). CDR3 size: 13 residues. The ends were cut back, 7 bases at V and 1 base at J, with 9 bases in the middle. Germline V gene lookup returns CDR1 SGHDT and CDR2 YYEEEE. The CDR3 nucleotides read TGTGCCAGCTCCGGGGGGTCTGGAAACACCATATATTTT. Translated: CASSGGSGNTIYF. Complete variable domain (other parts from reference TRBV5-6 and TRBJ1-3): DAGVTQSPTHLIKTRGQQVTLRCSPKSGHDTVSWYQQALGQGPQFIFQYYEEEERQRGNFPDRFSGHQFPNYSSELNVNALLLGDSALYLCASSGGSGNTIYFGEGSWLTVV.

This clonotype turned up a few times. The CDR3 region is CASSLLDRSTDTQYF. The CDR3, as DNA: TGTGCCAGCAGCTTACTGGACAGGAGCACAGATACGCAGTATTTT. The chain uses TRBV11-2 and TRBJ2-3, with TRBD1 matching over 7 bases. The CDR3 spans 15 residues. Unmatched junction bases numbered 2, after V lost 2 bases and J lost 0 bases. Germline CDR1 reads SGHAT; CDR2 reads FQNNGV.

The V call is TRBV7-6, the J call TRBJ2-7, with 7 nucleotides matching TRBD1. Unmatched junction bases numbered 20, after V lost 5 bases and J lost 4 bases. The CDR3 extends over 18 amino acids. Germline V gene data show CDR1 as SGHVS and CDR2 as FNYEAQ. CDR3 in DNA: TGTGCCAGCAGCCTACCGACAGGGAGAGGTATAACCAAATACGAGCAGTACTTC. Residues: CASSLPTGRGITKYEQYF. Combining the CDR3 with reference TRBV7-6 and TRBJ2-7 gives the whole variable domain GAGVSQSPRYKVTKRGQDVALRCDPISGHVSLYWYRQALGQGPEFLTYFNYEAQQDKSGLPNDRFSAERPEGSISTLTIQRTEQRDSAMYRCASSLPTGRGITKYEQYFGPGTRLTVT.

Of note for this clonotype: This may come from a read error, since a much larger clone is one base off. The J gene is TRBJ2-2, the V gene TRBV7-8; D perhaps matches TRBD2 (5 bases). Germline values: CDR1 SGHVS, CDR2 FQNEAQ. This CDR3 is built from 15 residues. The CDR3, as DNA: TGTGCCAGCAGCTTAAGCAGGTCCTACACCGGGGAGCTGTGTTTT. It yields the protein CASSLSRSYTGELCF.